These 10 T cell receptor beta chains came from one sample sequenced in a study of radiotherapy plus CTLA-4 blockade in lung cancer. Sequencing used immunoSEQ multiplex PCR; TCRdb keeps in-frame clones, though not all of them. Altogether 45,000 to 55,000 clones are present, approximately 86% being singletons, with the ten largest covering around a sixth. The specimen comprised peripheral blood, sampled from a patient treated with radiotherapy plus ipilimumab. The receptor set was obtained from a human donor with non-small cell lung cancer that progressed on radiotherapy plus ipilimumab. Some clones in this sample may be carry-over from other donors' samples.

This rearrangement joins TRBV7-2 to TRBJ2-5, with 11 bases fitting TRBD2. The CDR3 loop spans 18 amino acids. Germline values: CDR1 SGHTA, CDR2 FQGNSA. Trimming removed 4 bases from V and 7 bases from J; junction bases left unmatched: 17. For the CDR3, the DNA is TGTGCCAGCAGCTCCTCAAGAATACTAGCGGGAGTTTCGGGGACCCAGTACTTC. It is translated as CASSSSRILAGVSGTQYF.

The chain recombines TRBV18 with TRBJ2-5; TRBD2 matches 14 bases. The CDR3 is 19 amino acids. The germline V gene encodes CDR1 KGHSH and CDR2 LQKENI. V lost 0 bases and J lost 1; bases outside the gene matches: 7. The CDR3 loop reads CASSPPWTSGRTIQETQYF. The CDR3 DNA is TGTGCCAGCTCACCACCGTGGACTAGCGGGAGGACCATCCAAGAGACCCAGTACTTC.

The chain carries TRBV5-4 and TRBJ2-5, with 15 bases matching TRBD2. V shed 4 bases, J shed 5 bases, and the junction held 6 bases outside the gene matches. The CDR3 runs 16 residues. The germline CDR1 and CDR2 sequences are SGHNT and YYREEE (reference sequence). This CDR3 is CASSGGLAGGPETQYF. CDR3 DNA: TGTGCCAGCAGCGGCGGACTAGCGGGAGGGCCCGAGACCCAGTACTTC.

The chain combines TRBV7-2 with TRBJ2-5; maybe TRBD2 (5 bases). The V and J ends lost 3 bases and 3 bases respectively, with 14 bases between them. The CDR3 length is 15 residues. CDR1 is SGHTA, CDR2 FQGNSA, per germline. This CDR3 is CASSFIPGLKETQYF. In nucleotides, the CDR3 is TGTGCCAGCAGCTTTATCCCGGGATTAAAAGAGACCCAGTACTTC.

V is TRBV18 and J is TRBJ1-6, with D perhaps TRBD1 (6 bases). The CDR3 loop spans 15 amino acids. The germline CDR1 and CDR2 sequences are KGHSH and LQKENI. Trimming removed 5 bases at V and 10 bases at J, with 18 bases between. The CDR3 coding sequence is TGTGCCAGCTCAGAAATACAGGGTACGGGGTCACCCCTCCACTTT. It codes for CASSEIQGTGSPLHF.

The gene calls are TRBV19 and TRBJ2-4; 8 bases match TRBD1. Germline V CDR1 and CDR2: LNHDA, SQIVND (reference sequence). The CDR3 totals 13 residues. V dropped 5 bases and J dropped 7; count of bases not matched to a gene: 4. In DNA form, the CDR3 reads TGTGCCAGTAGTGCCAGGGGGCTGAACATTCAGTACTTC. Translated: CASSARGLNIQYF.

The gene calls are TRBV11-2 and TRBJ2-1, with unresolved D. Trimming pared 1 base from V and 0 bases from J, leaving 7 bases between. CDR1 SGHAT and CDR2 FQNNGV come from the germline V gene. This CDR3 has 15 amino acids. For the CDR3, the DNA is TGTGCCAGCAGCTTAGTTCGAGGCTCCTACAATGAGCAGTTCTTC. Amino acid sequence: CASSLVRGSYNEQFF.

The CDR3 sequence is CASSLLGGGTPYEQYF. The CDR3, as DNA: TGCGCCAGCAGCCTCCTCGGGGGAGGGACACCCTACGAGCAGTACTTC. This chain links TRBV4-1 with TRBJ2-7, with TRBD2 as a possible D gene (7 bases). The ends were cut back, 4 bases at V and 2 bases at J, with 18 bases in the middle. This CDR3 is built from 16 residues. Germline V gives CDR1 MGHRA, CDR2 YSYEKL.

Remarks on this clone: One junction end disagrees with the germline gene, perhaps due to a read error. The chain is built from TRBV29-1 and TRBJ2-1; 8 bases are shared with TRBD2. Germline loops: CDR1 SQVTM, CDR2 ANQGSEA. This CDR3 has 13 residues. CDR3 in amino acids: CSVEEAGANEQFF. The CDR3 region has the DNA TGCAGCGTGGAAGAAGCGGGAGCCAATGAGCAGTTCTTC.

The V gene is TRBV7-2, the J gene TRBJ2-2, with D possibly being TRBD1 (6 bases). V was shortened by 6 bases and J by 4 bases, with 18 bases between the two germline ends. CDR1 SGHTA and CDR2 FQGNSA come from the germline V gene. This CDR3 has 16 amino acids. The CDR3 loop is CASSLQGTKITGELFF. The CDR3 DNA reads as TGTGCCAGCAGTCTTCAGGGGACAAAAATCACCGGGGAGCTGTTTTTT.